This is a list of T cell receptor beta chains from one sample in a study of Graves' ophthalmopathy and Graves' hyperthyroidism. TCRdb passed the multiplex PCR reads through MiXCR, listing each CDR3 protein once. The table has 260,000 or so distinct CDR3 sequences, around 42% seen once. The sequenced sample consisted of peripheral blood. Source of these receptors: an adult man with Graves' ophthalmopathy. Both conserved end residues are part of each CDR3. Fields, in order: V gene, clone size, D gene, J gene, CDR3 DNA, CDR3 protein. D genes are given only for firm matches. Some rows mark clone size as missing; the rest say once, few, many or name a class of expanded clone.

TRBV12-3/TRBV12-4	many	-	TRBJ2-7	TGTGCCAGCAGTTTAGGGGGCCTAAGGAGCCACGAGCAGTACTTC	CASSLGGLRSHEQYF
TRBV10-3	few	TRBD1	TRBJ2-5	TGTGCCATCAGTGAGCCCGGTCGGGACAGGGGGAAGGAGACCCAGTACTTC	CAISEPGRDRGKETQYF
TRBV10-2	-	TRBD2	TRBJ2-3	TGCGCCAGCAGTGAGCATCCGGGGGGGCTGTTGGATACGCAGTATTTT	CASSEHPGGLLDTQYF
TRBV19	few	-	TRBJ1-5	TGTGCCAGTACCCCCCAGGGTAGAGGCAATCAGCCCCAGCATTTT	CASTPQGRGNQPQHF
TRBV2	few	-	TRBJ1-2	TGTGCCAGCAGTGCGGGACGGATCACTAACTATGGCTACACCTTC	CASSAGRITNYGYTF
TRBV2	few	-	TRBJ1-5	TGTGCCAGCACCCGGGACACGAATCAGCCCCAGCATTTT	CASTRDTNQPQHF
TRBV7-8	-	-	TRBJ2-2	TGTGCCAGCAGCTTCCCTCGCATTAACACCGGGGAGCTGTTTTTT	CASSFPRINTGELFF
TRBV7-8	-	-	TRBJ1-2	TGTGCCAGCAGCCCCGGCAGGGGAATCGGGTATGGCTACACCTTC	CASSPGRGIGYGYTF
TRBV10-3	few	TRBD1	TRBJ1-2	TGTGCCATCAGTGGAACCAGGACAGGGGAGGACTATGGCTACACCTTC	CAISGTRTGEDYGYTF
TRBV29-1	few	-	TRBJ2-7	TGCAGCGTTGAGGCTCTAGAGGGGCGCGAGCAGTACTTC	CSVEALEGREQYF
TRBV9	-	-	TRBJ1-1	TGTGCCAGCAGCGTAGATGTGAGGCTGTCGAACACTGAAGCTTTCTTT	CASSVDVRLSNTEAFF
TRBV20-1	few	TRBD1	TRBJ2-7	TGCAGTGCTAGAGACGACAGGGGTGGAGGCTACGAGCAGTACTTC	CSARDDRGGGYEQYF
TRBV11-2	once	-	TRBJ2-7	TGTGCCAGCAGCCGGCTACCCTTAACAAGCGAGCAGTACTTC	CASSRLPLTSEQYF
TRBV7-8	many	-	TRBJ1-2	TGTGCCAGCAGCTTAGGGGACTTCTATGGCTACACCTTC	CASSLGDFYGYTF
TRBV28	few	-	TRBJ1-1	TGTGCCAGCAGTTTGTACACTGAAGCTTTCTTT	CASSLYTEAFF
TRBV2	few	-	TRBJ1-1	TGTGCCAGCAGTGAAGGGGATTTGGCCACTGAAGCTTTCTTT	CASSEGDLATEAFF
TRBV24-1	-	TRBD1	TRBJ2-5	TGTGCCACCAGTGATTCCGGGACAGGGGGCTCGGAGACCCAGTACTTC	CATSDSGTGGSETQYF
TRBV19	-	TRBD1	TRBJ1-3	TGTGCCAGTAGTATCGACAGGGCTGGAAACACCATATATTTT	CASSIDRAGNTIYF
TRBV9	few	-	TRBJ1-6	TGTGCCAGCAGCTCTAGCGGAGACCCACCCCTCCACTTT	CASSSSGDPPLHF
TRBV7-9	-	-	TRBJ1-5	TGTGCCAGCAGCTTAGAAGGACAGTATCAGCCCCAGCATTTT	CASSLEGQYQPQHF
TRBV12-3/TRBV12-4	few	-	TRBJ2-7	TGTGCCAGCAGGCAGGACGGCCCCTCCTACGAGCAGTACTTC	CASRQDGPSYEQYF
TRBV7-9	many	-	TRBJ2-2	TGTGCCAGCAGCTTAGGCACCGGGGAGCTGTTTTTT	CASSLGTGELFF
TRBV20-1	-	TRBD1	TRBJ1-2	TGCAGTGCCCGGGGGACAGGGGGCTACACCTTC	CSARGTGGYTF
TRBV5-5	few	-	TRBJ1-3	TGTGCCAGCAGTACCAATTTCGGAAACACCATATATTTT	CASSTNFGNTIYF
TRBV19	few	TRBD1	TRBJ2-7	TGTGCCAGTAGCGAACTACAGGGGAACGAGCAGTACTTC	CASSELQGNEQYF
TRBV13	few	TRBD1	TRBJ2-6	TGTGCCAGCAGCTTAGGCGCAGGGGGCCGTGAGGCCAACGTCCTGACTTTC	CASSLGAGGREANVLTF
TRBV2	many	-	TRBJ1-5	TGTGCCAGCAGTGAGTACACCCGTCGTCAGCCCCAGCATTTT	CASSEYTRRQPQHF
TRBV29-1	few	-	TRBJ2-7	TGCAGCGCCAGGGGCGGGAGTTCCCCCCCCTACGAGCAGTACTTC	CSARGGSSPPYEQYF
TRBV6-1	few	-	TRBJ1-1	TGTGCCAGCCTACTCTTGCCTGGCGACACTGAAGCTTTCTTT	CASLLLPGDTEAFF
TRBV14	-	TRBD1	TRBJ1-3	TGTGCCAGCAGAATTTCGGGACAGGGAGACGGAAACACCATATATTTT	CASRISGQGDGNTIYF
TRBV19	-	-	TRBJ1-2	TGTGCCAGTACTGACAGGATGAGGGATGGCTACACCTTC	CASTDRMRDGYTF
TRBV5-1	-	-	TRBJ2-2	TGCGCCAGCAGCTCCAGGGTTATCGGGGAGCTGTTTTTT	CASSSRVIGELFF
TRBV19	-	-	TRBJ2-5	TGTGCCAGTAACTCGCCCGCAGAGACCCAGTACTTC	CASNSPAETQYF
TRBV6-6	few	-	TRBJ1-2	TGTGCCAGCACCGTGGGAGACTATGGCTACACCTTC	CASTVGDYGYTF
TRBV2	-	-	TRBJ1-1	TGTGCCAGCAGTTCTCGGACCCGGGACACTGAAGCTTTCTTT	CASSSRTRDTEAFF
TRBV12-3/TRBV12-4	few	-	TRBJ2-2	TGTGCCAGCAATTGGTCTCCGTTGGGCACCGGGGAGCTGTTTTTT	CASNWSPLGTGELFF
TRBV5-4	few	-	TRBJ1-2	TGTGCCAGCAGCCCCCCCGGGGAGGGGACCGGCTACACCTTC	CASSPPGEGTGYTF
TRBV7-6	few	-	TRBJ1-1	TGTGCCAGCGGACCTGGAAGTCAAGGGGCGGACACTGAAGCTTTCTTT	CASGPGSQGADTEAFF
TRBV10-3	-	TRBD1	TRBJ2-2	TGTGCCATCAGTGAACTGGGACAGGGCTCTACGGTCCGGGAGCTGTTTTTT	CAISELGQGSTVRELFF
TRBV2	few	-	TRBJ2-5	TGTGCCAGCAGTGAAGCTCGTTTTAATGTGGAGACCCAGTACTTC	CASSEARFNVETQYF
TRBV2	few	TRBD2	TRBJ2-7	TGTGCCAGCTTAGGAGGGCTAGCGGGAGTCGGTTCGTACGAGCAGTACTTC	CASLGGLAGVGSYEQYF
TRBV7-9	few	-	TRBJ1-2	TGTGCCAGCAGCTTAGCAGGAGGGGGCTATGGCTACACCTTC	CASSLAGGGYGYTF
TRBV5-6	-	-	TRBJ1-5	TGTGCCAGCAGCGTTGTAGGTGGTGATCAGCCCCAGCATTTT	CASSVVGGDQPQHF
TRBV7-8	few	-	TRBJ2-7	TGTGCCAGCAGCTTAGAGGAGGGTTTCTCCTACGAGCAGTACTTC	CASSLEEGFSYEQYF
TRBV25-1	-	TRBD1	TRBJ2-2	TGTGCTGGTAAACAGGGGGCGAACACCGGGGAGCTGTTTTTT	CAGKQGANTGELFF
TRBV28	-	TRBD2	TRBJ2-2	TGTGCCAGCAGTTTGGTTGGACTAGCGCGAACCGGGGAGCTGTTTTTT	CASSLVGLARTGELFF
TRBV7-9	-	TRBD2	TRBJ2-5	TGTGCCAGCAGCCCCGGGACTAGCGATCAAGAGACCCAGTACTTC	CASSPGTSDQETQYF
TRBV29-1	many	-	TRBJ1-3	TGCAGCGCCCAAGGACGAAACACCATATATTTT	CSAQGRNTIYF
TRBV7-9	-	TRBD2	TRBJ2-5	TGTGCCAGCAGTCATCTTAGTCTAGCGGGGGGGCCTTCGTGGGAGACCCAGTACTTC	CASSHLSLAGGPSWETQYF
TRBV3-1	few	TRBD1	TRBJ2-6	TGTGCCAGCAGCCGGGACAGGGGATCTGGGGCCAACGTCCTGACTTTC	CASSRDRGSGANVLTF
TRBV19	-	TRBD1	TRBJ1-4	TGTGCCAGTAGTCCCGGGACAGACCCGGGTGAAAAACTGTTTTTT	CASSPGTDPGEKLFF
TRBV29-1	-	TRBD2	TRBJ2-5	TGCAGCAGCTTACTAGCGGACCAAGAGACCCAGTACTTC	CSSLLADQETQYF
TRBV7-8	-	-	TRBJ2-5	TGTGCCAGCAGAGTAGCCATCCACCAAGAGACCCAGTACTTC	CASRVAIHQETQYF
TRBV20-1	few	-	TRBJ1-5	TGCAGTGCTAGAGCAGGGCTCAATCAGCCCCAGCATTTT	CSARAGLNQPQHF
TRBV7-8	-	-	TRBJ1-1	TGTGCCAGCAGCTTAGTCGGCAGTAGGAGGCCTTTCTTT	CASSLVGSRRPFF
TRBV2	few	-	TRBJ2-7	TGTGCCAGCAGTTTAAGCAGATACGAGCAGTACTTC	CASSLSRYEQYF
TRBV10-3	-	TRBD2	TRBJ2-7	TGTGCCATCAGTCGGACTAGCGGCTCCTACGAGCAGTACTTC	CAISRTSGSYEQYF